The source of this TCR beta chain is a study of blood T cell repertoires in COVID-19. Clones were read by immunoSEQ multiplex PCR, and TCRdb kept only the in-frame ones, dropping some. The table records about 82,000 clones, approximately 74% of them present only once. This clone was observed a handful of times. Material for sequencing was peripheral blood. The clonotype was recovered from a human donor with acute or convalescent COVID-19. The donor label of this sample is uncertain.

This CDR3 reads CASSLGTGGGGPYEQYF. The CDR3 region has the DNA TGTGCCAGCAGTCTCGGGACAGGGGGCGGGGGACCCTACGAGCAGTACTTC. V and J are TRBV28 and TRBJ2-7; TRBD1 agrees at 12 bases. Trimming took 5 bases from V and 2 from J; bases not matched to a gene: 10. Germline assignment: CDR1 MDHEN and CDR2 SYDVKM. This CDR3 has 17 amino acids.